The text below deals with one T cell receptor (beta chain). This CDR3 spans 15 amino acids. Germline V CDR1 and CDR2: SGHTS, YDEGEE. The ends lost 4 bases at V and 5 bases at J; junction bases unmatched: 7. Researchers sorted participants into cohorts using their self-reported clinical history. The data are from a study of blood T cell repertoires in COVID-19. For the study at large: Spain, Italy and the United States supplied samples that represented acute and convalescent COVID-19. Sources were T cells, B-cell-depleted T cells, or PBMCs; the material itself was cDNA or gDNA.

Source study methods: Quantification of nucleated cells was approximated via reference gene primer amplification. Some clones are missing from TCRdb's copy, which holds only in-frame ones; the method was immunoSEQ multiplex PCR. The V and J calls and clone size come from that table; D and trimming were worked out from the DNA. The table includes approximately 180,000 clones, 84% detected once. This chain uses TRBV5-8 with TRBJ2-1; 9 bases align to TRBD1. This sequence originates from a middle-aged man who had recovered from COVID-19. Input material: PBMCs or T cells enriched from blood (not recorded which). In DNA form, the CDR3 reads TGTGCCAGCAGCCACCCGGGACAGGGAAACAATGAGCAGTTCTTC. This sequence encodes CASSHPGQGNNEQFF.